This T cell receptor (beta chain) derives from a study of T cells in Graves' hyperthyroidism and ophthalmopathy. This CDR3 contains 15 residues. V was pared by 10 bases and J by 1 base, with 10 bases of the junction left unmatched. Germline CDR1 is ENHRY and CDR2 is SYGVKD. TCR beta CDR3 sequences were amplified from RNA transcripts. First-round RT-PCR targeting the TCR CDR3 was performed with the HTBI primer set. TCRdb reanalysed the multiplex PCR reads using MiXCR and keeps one entry per CDR3 protein. In the table there are about 680,000 distinct CDR3 sequences, roughly a third of which are singletons. Findings and caveats of the study: Before onset, ophthalmopathy was predicted by the model a median 6.5 months earlier. Researchers report that a 13 V-J model separated ophthalmopathy from stable hyperthyroidism.

The diagnostic basis comprised clinical symptoms, serum thyroxine and TRAb, thyroid ultrasound and orbital computed tomography. This clonotype has ten or more counts. Its antigen is currently unknown. The chain employs TRBV10-3 and TRBJ1-3; 7 nucleotides agree with TRBD1. The sequence was collected from a middle-aged woman with Graves' hyperthyroidism. The sample taken for sequencing was blood. In DNA, the CDR3 is TGTGCCACCCAAGGACAGGCAAATTCTGGAAACACCATATATTTT. It codes for CATQGQANSGNTIYF.